Each of the 25 T cell receptor beta chains below was sequenced from the same sample in a study of shared clonotypes between healthy human individuals. Here immunoSEQ multiplex PCR was the method, and the copy in TCRdb shows in-frame clones only, minus some. Here the sample spans about 2.1 million clones, 85% to 95% being singletons. The naive CD8 subset, CD45RO-negative cells positively selected for CCR7, excluded terminally differentiated effector memory CD45RA+ cells. The sequenced sample consisted of naive CD8+ T cells from PBMCs. The receptors originated from a man between 18 and 29 years old in good health. Some clones in this sample may be carry-over from other donors' samples.

The chain is built from TRBV27 and TRBJ2-2, with D maybe TRBD2 (6 bases). The germline CDR1 and CDR2 sequences are MNHEY and SMNVEV (reference sequence). The CDR3 loop spans 15 amino acids. Deletions cut 8 bases from V and 4 bases from J, with 17 bases between. The CDR3: CASRKGGTRTGELFF. The DNA of the CDR3 is TGTGCCAGCCGTAAGGGCGGGACCCGCACCGGGGAGCTGTTTTTT.

The chain has TRBV11-3 and TRBJ2-1; 7 bases are shared with TRBD1. Germline values: CDR1 SGHNT, CDR2 YENEEA. The CDR3 consists of 15 residues. V was clipped by 5 bases and J by 1 base; unmatched bases: 5. The chain's CDR3 is CASSITGVSYNEQFF. The CDR3 DNA follows: TGTGCCAGCAGCATCACAGGGGTATCCTACAATGAGCAGTTCTTC. The variable domain in full, completed from reference TRBV11-3 and TRBJ2-1, reads EAGVVQSPRYKIIEKKQPVAFWCNPISGHNTLYWYLQNLGQGPELLIRYENEEAVDDSQLPKDRFSAERLKGVDSTLKIQPAELGDSAVYLCASSITGVSYNEQFFGPGTRLTVL.

A remark on this clone: The same CDR3 can be traced to other DNA sequences in this sample. The chain has TRBV4-2 and TRBJ2-7, with D perhaps matching TRBD1 (6 bases). Trimming stripped 0 bases from V and 2 bases from J, with 8 bases between. The CDR3 loop spans 14 amino acids. Germline-derived CDR1 and CDR2 are LGHNA and YNFKEQ. CDR3 bases: TGTGCCAGCAGCCAAGATAGGGGGACCTACGAGCAGTACTTC. Its protein product is CASSQDRGTYEQYF.

V and J are TRBV13 and TRBJ2-5; TRBD2 aligns across 11 bases. J lost 5 bases, V lost 11 bases, and 19 bases had no gene match. CDR1 PRHDT and CDR2 FYEKMQ come from the germline V gene (reference sequence). CDR3 size: 17 residues. For the CDR3, the DNA is TGTGCCTATTCGCGACTAGCGGGACACAACCATAGGGAGACCCAGTACTTC. Translating it yields CAYSRLAGHNHRETQYF.

The chain carries TRBV6-5 and TRBJ2-7; D assignment may be TRBD1 or TRBD2 (5 bases each). The V end was cut by 5 bases, the J end by 3 bases, with 14 bases between. CDR3 length equals 14 residues. The germline V gene encodes CDR1 MNHEY and CDR2 SVGAGI. The CDR3 DNA follows: TGTGCCAGCAGTAAGGCGGGCAGGGTCTACGAGCAGTACTTC. Its protein product is CASSKAGRVYEQYF.

The chain recombines TRBV9 with TRBJ2-1, with 9 nucleotides matching TRBD2. In germline, CDR1 is SGDLS, CDR2 YYNGEE. Trimming cost V 7 bases and J 9 bases; bases outside gene matches: 14. The CDR3 spans 15 residues. The CDR3 region is CASSSGGIWGSEQFF. In DNA form, the CDR3 reads TGTGCCAGCTCCAGCGGGGGGATTTGGGGCAGTGAGCAGTTCTTC.

This clone was observed a single time. The chain joins TRBV5-1 to TRBJ2-1; 7 nucleotides align to TRBD2. J was trimmed by 2 bases and V by 1 base; bases with no gene match: 3. This CDR3 is built from 15 residues. Germline V gene data show CDR1 as SGHRS and CDR2 as YFSETQ. In DNA form, the CDR3 reads TGCGCCAGCAGCTTGAACCTAGCGGCCTACAATGAGCAGTTCTTC. Translating it yields CASSLNLAAYNEQFF.

As regards this clone: The sample contains more than one DNA sequence encoding this CDR3. The chain links TRBV5-6 to TRBJ1-5; D unresolved. Germline loops: CDR1 SGHDT, CDR2 YYEEEE. The CDR3 has 13 amino acids. The ends were cut back, 0 bases at V and 4 bases at J, with 5 bases in the middle. CDR3 amino acids: CASSLGSNQPQHF. The DNA of the CDR3 is TGTGCCAGCAGCTTGGGCTCGAATCAGCCCCAGCATTTT. Drawing the rest from reference TRBV5-6 and TRBJ1-5, the complete variable domain is DAGVTQSPTHLIKTRGQQVTLRCSPKSGHDTVSWYQQALGQGPQFIFQYYEEEERQRGNFPDRFSGHQFPNYSSELNVNALLLGDSALYLCASSLGSNQPQHFGDGTRLSIL.

The rearrangement joins TRBV28 to TRBJ2-5, with TRBD1 identical over 8 bases. Near its end, the DNA agrees better with TRBJ2-7, so the J call may be wrong. Per the germline V gene, CDR1 is MDHEN and CDR2 is SYDVKM. CDR3 size: 14 residues. The CDR3 coding sequence is TGTGCCAGCAGTTTAAGCAGGGGGCTCTACGAGCAGTACTTC. This gives the protein CASSLSRGLYEQYF.

Details on this clone: Other nucleotide sequences in the sample specify the same CDR3. The chain carries TRBV4-1 and TRBJ2-3; D is undetermined. V lost 1 base and J 2 bases, leaving 7 bases between the germline ends. Per germline, CDR1 MGHRA and CDR2 YSYEKL. There are 14 residues in the CDR3. CDR3 region: CASSQVGNTDTQYF. Here the CDR3 DNA reads TGCGCCAGCAGCCAAGTAGGGAACACAGATACGCAGTATTTT.

The CDR3 loop reads CASSPGTGISYNEQFF. CDR3 nucleotides: TGTGCCAGCAGCCCAGGGACGGGAATTTCCTACAATGAGCAGTTCTTC. The chain carries TRBV7-9 and TRBJ2-1; D tentatively fits TRBD1 or TRBD2 (5 bases each). V lost 5 bases to trimming and J lost 1 base, with 15 bases between them. The CDR3 is made up of 16 amino acids. Germline V gene data show CDR1 as SEHNR and CDR2 as FQNEAQ (reference sequence). Based on the CDR3 plus reference TRBV7-9 and TRBJ2-1, the full variable domain is DTGVSQNPRHKITKRGQNVTFRCDPISEHNRLYWYRQTLGQGPEFLTYFQNEAQLEKSRLLSDRFSAERPKGSFSTLEIQRTEQGDSAMYLCASSPGTGISYNEQFFGPGTRLTVL.

The chain joins TRBV6-5 to TRBJ1-3; no reliable D call. The CDR3 runs 15 residues. Trimming took off 2 bases at V and 3 bases at J, with 11 bases between the two ends. Germline values: CDR1 MNHEY, CDR2 SVGAGI. The CDR3 spells CASSYEGVDGNTIYF. Written as DNA, the CDR3 is TGTGCCAGCAGTTACGAGGGCGTGGATGGAAACACCATATATTTT.

This clone appeared once. This chain uses TRBV30 with TRBJ2-7; TRBD1 matches 7 bases. Germline V gene sequence: CDR1 GTSNPN, CDR2 SVGIG (reference sequence). The CDR3 runs to 15 residues. V gave up 4 bases and J gave up 0 bases; unmatched junction bases: 9. The CDR3 DNA reads as TGTGCCTGGACCCTAGGGGACAGACTCTCCTACGAGCAGTACTTC. Translating gives CAWTLGDRLSYEQYF.

A note on this clone: The sample carries other DNA sequences with the same CDR3. The V gene is TRBV29-1, the J gene TRBJ2-2; D could derive from TRBD1 or TRBD2 (5 bases each). V was trimmed by 5 bases and J by 4 bases, leaving 11 bases between them. CDR1 and CDR2 from the germline V gene are SQVTM and ANQGSEA. The CDR3 consists of 13 residues. The CDR3 DNA follows: TGCAGCGTTCGAACAGGAGGCACCGGGGAGCTGTTTTTT. This sequence encodes CSVRTGGTGELFF.

The chain is built from TRBV28 and TRBJ2-5; unclear D gene. V lost 5 bases and J 14 bases, leaving 18 bases between the germline ends. The CDR3 is made up of 12 amino acids. The germline gives CDR1 MDHEN, CDR2 SYDVKM. CDR3 bases: TGTGCCAGCAGTAAACCCCCGCGCGGAATCTACTTC. It translates to CASSKPPRGIYF.

The genes are TRBV27 and TRBJ2-2, with a weak D call TRBD2 (6 bases). Germline values: CDR1 MNHEY, CDR2 SMNVEV (reference sequence). Trimming took off 6 bases at V and 7 bases at J, with 12 bases between the two ends. The CDR3 contains 13 residues. The chain's CDR3 is CASRTIGSGELFF. The DNA of the CDR3 is TGTGCCAGCAGAACGATCGGGAGCGGGGAGCTGTTTTTT.

The rearrangement uses TRBV4-1 and TRBJ2-1; 9 nucleotides align to TRBD2. Per germline, CDR1 MGHRA and CDR2 YSYEKL. This CDR3 spans 17 amino acids. The V gene end was trimmed by 0 bases and the J gene end by 5 bases; junction bases not matched to a gene: 8. In DNA form, the CDR3 reads TGCGCCAGCAGCCAAGACGGGACTAGCCGGCTCAACAATGAGCAGTTCTTC. It translates to CASSQDGTSRLNNEQFF.

The V gene is TRBV5-1, the J gene TRBJ2-2, with D unresolved. The CDR3 sequence is 15 residues long. The germline CDR1 and CDR2 sequences are SGHRS and YFSETQ. V was shortened by 0 bases and J by 2 bases, with 8 bases between the two germline ends. CDR3 protein: CASSLGRSNTGELFF. In DNA form, the CDR3 reads TGCGCCAGCAGCTTGGGGCGGAGTAACACCGGGGAGCTGTTTTTT. The full variable domain, its missing parts supplied by reference TRBV5-1 and TRBJ2-2, is KAGVTQTPRYLIKTRGQQVTLSCSPISGHRSVSWYQQTPGQGLQFLFEYFSETQRNKGNFPGRFSGRQFSNSRSEMNVSTLELGDSALYLCASSLGRSNTGELFFGEGSRLTVL.

The rearrangement links TRBV7-9 to TRBJ2-1; unclear D gene. CDR1 and CDR2 (germline): SEHNR, FQNEAQ (reference sequence). The V and J ends lost 5 bases and 9 bases respectively, with 11 bases between them. The CDR3 is made up of 12 amino acids. The CDR3 nucleotides are TGTGCCAGCAGCAACGATGTCGGTGAGCAGTTCTTC. Translated: CASSNDVGEQFF.

The rearrangement joins TRBV10-3 to TRBJ1-4, with 10 bases aligning to TRBD1. The germline CDR1 and CDR2 sequences are ENHRY and SYGVKD. V shed 8 bases and J 3 bases; nucleotides not matched to a gene: 6. The CDR3 totals 15 residues. Here the CDR3 DNA reads TGTGCCATCCGACAGGGGGCATTCGCTAATGAAAAACTGTTTTTT. Translation gives CAIRQGAFANEKLFF.

This clone was found once. J is TRBJ2-7 and V is TRBV5-1, with a tentative D call TRBD2 (7 bases). This CDR3 has 14 amino acids. Trimming removed 3 bases at V and 5 bases at J, with 15 bases between. Germline CDR1 is SGHRS and CDR2 is YFSETQ. The CDR3 loop reads CASSSMRGGDEQYF. The CDR3 DNA follows: TGCGCCAGCAGCTCCATGAGAGGGGGGGACGAGCAGTACTTC.

The chain employs TRBV19 and TRBJ2-1; no definite D call. The CDR3 is 17 residues long. The V end was cut by 5 bases, the J end by 0 bases, with 17 bases between. Germline values: CDR1 LNHDA, CDR2 SQIVND (reference sequence). Here the CDR3 DNA reads TGTGCCAGTAGTCCCTCGACGGGTGCGTCCTCCTACAATGAGCAGTTCTTC. Translating it yields CASSPSTGASSYNEQFF.

Only a few counts were recorded for this clone. The gene calls are TRBV4-1 and TRBJ1-1, with D unresolved. Germline CDR1 MGHRA, CDR2 YSYEKL. This CDR3 comprises 16 residues. V was cut by 0 bases and J by 2 bases, with 13 bases left in between. CDR3 protein: CASSQDFVRLNTEAFF. CDR3 DNA sequence: TGCGCCAGCAGCCAAGATTTTGTCAGGCTTAACACTGAAGCTTTCTTT.

The chain combines TRBV4-1 with TRBJ2-7, with 10 bases lining up with TRBD2. CDR3 size: 20 residues. In germline, CDR1 is MGHRA, CDR2 YSYEKL. The trim removed 0 bases at V and 2 bases at J, leaving 16 bases unmatched. CDR3 protein: CASSQDQVPEVSGRPYEQYF. Written as DNA, the CDR3 is TGCGCCAGCAGCCAAGATCAAGTGCCCGAGGTTAGCGGGAGGCCCTACGAGCAGTACTTC.

The CDR3 sequence: CASSPQRFQETQYF. CDR3 bases: TGTGCCAGCAGTCCTCAGAGATTCCAAGAGACCCAGTACTTC. V gene TRBV6-5 combines with J gene TRBJ2-5; D unresolved. The CDR3 spans 14 residues. V was pared by 5 bases and J by 1 base, with 11 bases between. Per germline, CDR1 MNHEY and CDR2 SVGAGI.